These T cell receptor beta chains were read from a single sample in a study of beta chain features in type 1 diabetes. TCRdb's copy holds only in-frame clones and misses some; the assay was immunoSEQ multiplex PCR. Of 600,000 to 700,000 clones detected, around 12% appear once; the ten largest clones hold 0.095% to 0.15%. Sample: naive CD4+ T cells from blood. The source of these receptors is a young man with type 1 diabetes. Each CDR3 is given with its conserved first and last residue. The D gene is left open where the match is weak. Where a row states a size, it is once, few, many or the class of an expanded clone; other rows omit it.

v_gene	d_gene	j_gene	len	abundance	CDR3nt	CDR3aa
TRBV28	-	TRBJ2-7	16	-	TGTGCCAGCAGTTTAGGGTCAGGAACTATTACACTAGAGCAGTACTTC	CASSLGSGTITLEQYF
TRBV28	-	TRBJ2-5	13	few	TGTGCCAGCAGTCCCGGAAGGAAAGAGACCCAGTACTTC	CASSPGRKETQYF
TRBV4-2	TRBD2	TRBJ2-7	16	-	TGTGCCAGCAGCCAACGCGGGCGGGGGGATGAGGACGAGCAGTACTTC	CASSQRGRGDEDEQYF
TRBV19	-	TRBJ2-2	13	-	TGTGCCACTTCCCGGGGGGCGACCGGGGAGCTGTTTTTT	CATSRGATGELFF
TRBV25-1	-	TRBJ1-4	15	few	TGTGCCAGCAGTGAATTAGGCGACAGGAATGAAAAACTGTTTTTT	CASSELGDRNEKLFF
TRBV7-2	-	TRBJ2-1	16	few	TGTGCCAGCAGCTTAGAGTCCAGATATCCCTACAATGAGCAGTTCTTC	CASSLESRYPYNEQFF
TRBV27	-	TRBJ1-6	17	-	TGTGCCAGCAGTCTATCCTTTAGACAGTTTCGAAGTTTTGTCCTCCACTTT	CASSLSFRQFRSFVLHF
TRBV5-4	-	TRBJ1-2	13	-	TGTGCCAGCAGCTTGGGGGGAATGGGTGGCTACACCTTC	CASSLGGMGGYTF
TRBV6-5	-	TRBJ2-7	15	-	TGTGCCAGCAGTTACTCGATCTACGGACCCTACGAGCAGTACTTC	CASSYSIYGPYEQYF
TRBV7-2	-	TRBJ2-7	12	few	TGTGCCAGCAGCTCCCTGTCCTACGAGCAGTACTTC	CASSSLSYEQYF
TRBV9	-	TRBJ1-1	13	-	TGTGCCAGCAGCGTAGTTAGTTTTGGTGAAGCTTTCTTT	CASSVVSFGEAFF
TRBV14	TRBD2	TRBJ2-5	16	-	TGTGCCAGCAGCCTTGGACTAGCGCCGACCCAAGAGACCCAGTACTTC	CASSLGLAPTQETQYF
TRBV2	-	TRBJ2-7	12	few	TGTGCCCTTTTGTTGGGCTCCTACGAGCAGTACTTC	CALLLGSYEQYF
TRBV4-2	-	TRBJ2-2	16	few	TGTGCCAGCAGCCAAGACGTACAGGGGAACACCGGGGAGCTGTTTTTT	CASSQDVQGNTGELFF
TRBV21-1	-	TRBJ1-2	10	-	TGTGCCCTACTCCCCCGGGGCTACACCTTC	CALLPRGYTF
TRBV9	-	TRBJ1-4	15	few	TGTGCCAGCAGCGAGCGGGCCGGGACATCTGAAAAACTGTTTTTT	CASSERAGTSEKLFF
TRBV28	-	TRBJ2-3	13	-	TGTGCCAGCAGGGGGGCCCTCACAGATACGCAGTATTTT	CASRGALTDTQYF
TRBV28	TRBD2	TRBJ2-7	15	few	TGTGCCAGCAGTTTAGCGGCGGGGGGGCGGTACGAGCAGTACTTC	CASSLAAGGRYEQYF
TRBV25-1	-	TRBJ1-5	14	-	TGTGCCAGCAGTGACGGACCGGCCGGTCAGCCCCAGCATTTT	CASSDGPAGQPQHF
TRBV6-1	-	TRBJ2-5	14	few	TGTGCCAGCAGTGAAAACCCTCCGAGATATAGTGGGAACTTC	CASSENPPRYSGNF
TRBV29-1	-	TRBJ1-2	15	few	TGCAGCGTTGAAACCCAGGCAGGCGCTAACTATGGCTACACCTTC	CSVETQAGANYGYTF
TRBV9	-	TRBJ2-1	16	few	TGTGCCAGCAGCGTAGGTATAGGGAGCTCCTACAATGAGCAGTTCTTC	CASSVGIGSSYNEQFF
TRBV6-1	-	TRBJ2-7	14	once	TGTGCCAGTCAGTTAAGGGACGGCTCCTACGAGCAGTACTTC	CASQLRDGSYEQYF
TRBV29-1	-	TRBJ1-5	13	-	TGCAGCGTTGTCGGACAGAACAATCAGCCCCAGCATTTT	CSVVGQNNQPQHF
TRBV5-1	TRBD1	TRBJ2-7	16	-	TGCGCCAGCAGCTTGTCCTCAGGGGGCTCATCCTACGAGCAGTACTTC	CASSLSSGGSSYEQYF
TRBV9	-	TRBJ2-5	13	few	TGTGCCAGCAGCGTTTCTCAGCAAGAGACCCAGTACTTC	CASSVSQQETQYF
TRBV6-6	-	TRBJ2-5	14	-	TGTGCCAGCAGTTTCGGGACCCTCCAAGAGACCCAGTACTTC	CASSFGTLQETQYF
TRBV5-4	-	TRBJ2-1	16	-	TGTGCCAGCAGCAGAGCGGACGGCCGAAACTACAATGAGCAGTTCTTC	CASSRADGRNYNEQFF
TRBV6-6	-	TRBJ1-5	13	-	TGTGCCAGCAGTGTACAGGGTAATCAGCCCCAGCATTTT	CASSVQGNQPQHF
TRBV13	-	TRBJ2-5	13	-	TGTGCCAGCAGCTTAAACACCCAAGAGACCCAGTACTTC	CASSLNTQETQYF
TRBV7-3	-	TRBJ2-3	13	few	TGTGCCAGCAGCTTAGACCCTACAGATACGCAGTATTTT	CASSLDPTDTQYF
TRBV30	TRBD2	TRBJ2-1	15	few	TGTGCCTGGAGCGGGACTAGCGCGTCCTACAATGAGCAGTTCTTC	CAWSGTSASYNEQFF
TRBV14	TRBD1	TRBJ2-6	17	-	TGTGCCAGCAGCCTCCGGGACAGGGGATTTGAGGCCAACGTCCTGACTTTC	CASSLRDRGFEANVLTF
TRBV29-1	TRBD2	TRBJ2-1	19	-	TGCAGCGTCGTACTAGCGGGGGGGTACTTCGCCGTCCTCGTCAATGAGCAGTTCTTC	CSVVLAGGYFAVLVNEQFF
TRBV19	-	TRBJ1-2	13	few	TGTGCCAGTAGTATCGACGGACGCTATGGCTACACCTTC	CASSIDGRYGYTF
TRBV2	-	TRBJ1-1	13	-	TGTGCCAGCAGTCAGTATATGAACACTGAAGCTTTCTTT	CASSQYMNTEAFF
TRBV2	-	TRBJ2-5	14	few	TGTGCCAGCACCCTCTCGAGGGGCCAAGAGACCCAGTACTTC	CASTLSRGQETQYF
TRBV28	-	TRBJ1-5	12	few	TGTGCCAGCAGAACCACGGATCAGCCCCAGCATTTT	CASRTTDQPQHF
TRBV29-1	-	TRBJ2-7	12	-	TGCAGCGTGGGAGACGGGACAACCGAGCAGTACTTC	CSVGDGTTEQYF
TRBV18	-	TRBJ1-4	14	-	TGTGCCAGCTCACCTACATACACAGGAGAAAAACTGTTTTTT	CASSPTYTGEKLFF
TRBV11-2	TRBD1	TRBJ2-7	15	few	TGTGCCAGCAGCACCCTCGACAGGGATTCCTACGAGCAGTACTTC	CASSTLDRDSYEQYF
TRBV5-1	-	TRBJ2-2	15	few	TGCGCCAGCAGCTTGGTTTTTGCGAACACCGGGGAGCTGTTTTTT	CASSLVFANTGELFF
TRBV6-1	TRBD1	TRBJ1-6	14	few	TGTGCCAGCAGGCGGGACAGGGTGAGCTCACCCCTCCACTTT	CASRRDRVSSPLHF
TRBV5-1	TRBD1	TRBJ2-2	15	few	TGCGCCAGCAGCTGGGGGACAGCGAACACCGGGGAGCTGTTTTTT	CASSWGTANTGELFF
TRBV20-1	-	TRBJ1-2	11	few	TGCAGTGCACCTATAAACTATGGCTACACCTTC	CSAPINYGYTF
TRBV18	-	TRBJ2-7	14	few	TGTGCCAGCTCACCAAGTACTACTAATACCGAGCAGTACTTC	CASSPSTTNTEQYF
TRBV29-1	TRBD2	TRBJ2-7	19	-	TGCAGCGTTGCGCGGGGAAGGAACCTGGCGGGGGGCCCAATTAATGAGCAGTACTTC	CSVARGRNLAGGPINEQYF
TRBV9	-	TRBJ1-1	14	few	TGTGCCAGCAGCGTAAGGTCCGAGGGCACTGAAGCTTTCTTT	CASSVRSEGTEAFF
TRBV10-3	-	TRBJ2-7	12	few	TGTGCCATCAGAAACAGGGAGGACGAGCAGTACTTC	CAIRNREDEQYF
TRBV28	TRBD1	TRBJ2-7	13	few	TGTGCCAGCAGAAATCCGGACAGGGGCGAGCAGTACTTC	CASRNPDRGEQYF
TRBV14	-	TRBJ2-2	15	few	TGTGCCAGCAGCCAAGACGCGGGGAACACCGGGGAGCTGTTTTTT	CASSQDAGNTGELFF
TRBV27	TRBD1	TRBJ1-2	13	few	TGTGCCAGCAGCCATGACAGGGGCTATGGCTACACCTTC	CASSHDRGYGYTF
TRBV6-5	-	TRBJ2-1	13	few	TGTGCCAGCAGATTCGACCCTGACAATGAGCAGTTCTTC	CASRFDPDNEQFF
TRBV14	TRBD1	TRBJ2-2	17	-	TGTGCCAGCAGCCATCCTATCCGGACAGGGGACACCGGGGAGCTGTTTTTT	CASSHPIRTGDTGELFF
TRBV6-5	-	TRBJ2-7	11	-	TGTGCCAGCAGGAACAGCTACGAGCAGTACTTC	CASRNSYEQYF
TRBV7-2	TRBD1	TRBJ1-2	16	few	TGTGCCAGCAGCTTAGCGACAGGGTTGGATAACTATGGCTACACCTTC	CASSLATGLDNYGYTF
TRBV10-2	TRBD1	TRBJ2-3	15	-	TGCGCCAGCAGTGGAACCGGGACAGAGACAGATACGCAGTATTTT	CASSGTGTETDTQYF
TRBV20-1	-	TRBJ1-2	11	few	TGCAGTGCTACAGGGGACTATGGCTACACCTTC	CSATGDYGYTF
TRBV7-2	TRBD2	TRBJ2-1	16	few	TGTGCCAGCAGCCCCCCCACTAGCGGGGGGGCCAATGAGCAGTTCTTC	CASSPPTSGGANEQFF
TRBV14	-	TRBJ1-2	14	few	TGTGCCAGCAGCCAAGCCCAGGGATTGAATGGCTACACCTTC	CASSQAQGLNGYTF